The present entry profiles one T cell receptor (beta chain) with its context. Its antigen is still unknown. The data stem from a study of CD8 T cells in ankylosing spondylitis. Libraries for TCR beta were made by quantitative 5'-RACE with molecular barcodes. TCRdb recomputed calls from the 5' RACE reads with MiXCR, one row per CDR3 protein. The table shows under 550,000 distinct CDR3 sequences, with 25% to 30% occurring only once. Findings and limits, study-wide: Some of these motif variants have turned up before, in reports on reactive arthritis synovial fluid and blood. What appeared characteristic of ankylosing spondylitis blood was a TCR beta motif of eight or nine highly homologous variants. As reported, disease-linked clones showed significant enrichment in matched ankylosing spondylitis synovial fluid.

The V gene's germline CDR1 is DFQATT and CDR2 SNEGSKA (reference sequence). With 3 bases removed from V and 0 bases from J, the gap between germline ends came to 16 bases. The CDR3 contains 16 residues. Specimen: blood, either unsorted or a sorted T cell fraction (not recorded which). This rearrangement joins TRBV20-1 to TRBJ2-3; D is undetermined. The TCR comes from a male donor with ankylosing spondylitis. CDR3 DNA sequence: TGCAGTGCTAGTCGACCCGGTCGGTTTAGCACAGATACGCAGTATTTT. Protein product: CSASRPGRFSTDTQYF.